Below are 29 T cell receptor beta chains sequenced from a single sample in a study of blood T cell repertoires in COVID-19. The data were produced by immunoSEQ multiplex PCR, yet TCRdb's version contains in-frame clones alone and is incomplete. The sample holds over 55,000 clones, about 80% seen once. The sequenced material came from peripheral blood. All receptors come from a woman of 80 years or more with acute or convalescent COVID-19.

The gene calls are TRBV19 and TRBJ2-3, with 9 bases identical to TRBD2. Germline V gene sequence: CDR1 LNHDA, CDR2 SQIVND (reference sequence). J gave up 0 bases and V 7 bases, and 5 bases lay outside the gene matches. The CDR3 is 15 residues long. CDR3 protein: CASKLAGVSTDTQYF. The CDR3 DNA is TGTGCCAGTAAACTAGCGGGTGTTAGCACAGATACGCAGTATTTT.

This clone has more than one count but fewer than ten. The gene calls are TRBV7-8 and TRBJ2-7; 7 bases are shared with TRBD2. CDR1 and CDR2 (germline): SGHVS, FQNEAQ. The J segment lost 7 bases and the V segment lost 2 bases, leaving 2 bases of the junction unmatched. The CDR3 runs to 12 residues. CDR3 nucleotide sequence: TGTGCCAGCAGCTTATACGGGGGGGAGCAGTACTTC. As protein: CASSLYGGEQYF.

The chain joins TRBV2 to TRBJ1-2, with D possibly matching TRBD1 (5 bases). Germline-derived CDR1 and CDR2 are SNHLY and FYNNEI. This CDR3 region has 15 residues. Trimming took off 3 bases at V and 8 bases at J, with 19 bases between the two ends. CDR3 sequence (DNA): TGTGCCAGCAGTGAGATCGGGCAGGGTCAAGGCGGCTACACCTTC. It codes for CASSEIGQGQGGYTF.

The chain recombines TRBV29-1 with TRBJ2-1; a possible D gene is TRBD2 (6 bases). Germline-derived CDR1 and CDR2 are SQVTM and ANQGSEA. The V and J ends lost 7 bases and 0 bases respectively, with 13 bases between them. The CDR3 is made up of 14 amino acids. CDR3 sequence reads: CSGKGGDSYNEQFF. The CDR3, as DNA: TGCAGCGGTAAGGGCGGGGACTCCTACAATGAGCAGTTCTTC.

The rearrangement links TRBV19 to TRBJ1-5, with D tentatively TRBD1 (6 bases). The germline CDR1 and CDR2 sequences are LNHDA and SQIVND (reference sequence). This CDR3 has 13 amino acids. Deletions cut 8 bases from V and 9 bases from J, with 17 bases between. The CDR3 DNA is TGTGCCAGTTCAGGACAGAATCATTTGCCCCAGCATTTT. Its protein product is CASSGQNHLPQHF.

This clone turned up a few times. The chain links TRBV27 to TRBJ1-5; D perhaps matches TRBD1 (5 bases). This CDR3 region has 15 residues. CDR1 is MNHEY, CDR2 SMNVEV, per germline (reference sequence). The germline V and J ends were trimmed by 6 bases and 4 bases, with 16 bases remaining between them. The CDR3 bases are TGTGCCAGCAGGCGGTTGGGGCAAAGAAATCAGCCCCAGCATTTT. The encoded protein is CASRRLGQRNQPQHF.

This chain uses TRBV6-5 with TRBJ1-3, with 8 bases matching TRBD1. J was trimmed by 0 bases and V by 2 bases; bases with no gene match: 0. CDR3 size: 15 residues. Germline loops: CDR1 MNHEY, CDR2 SVGAGI. The CDR3 sequence is CASSYDRGSGNTIYF. The CDR3 DNA reads TGTGCCAGCAGTTACGACAGGGGCTCTGGAAACACCATATATTTT.

The gene calls are TRBV3-1 (or the pseudogene TRBV3-2) and TRBJ2-2, with 9 bases that match TRBD1. V gave up 4 bases and J gave up 0 bases; unmatched junction bases: 6. Germline V gene lookup returns CDR1 LGHDT and CDR2 YNNKEL (reference sequence). The CDR3 length is 17 residues. CDR3 loop: CASSRHGTGTNTGELFF. The CDR3 nucleotides read TGTGCCAGCAGCCGCCATGGGACAGGGACGAACACCGGGGAGCTGTTTTTT.

This clone has a single count. The chain is built from TRBV6-2 or TRBV6-3 and TRBJ1-1, with D unresolved. The CDR3 loop spans 12 amino acids. Germline CDR1 is MNHEY and CDR2 is SVGEGT. Trimming left V 6 bases short and J 5 bases short, with 10 bases between. The CDR3 sequence: CASSPAGTEAFF. The CDR3 nucleotides read TGTGCCAGCAGCCCCGCCGGGACTGAAGCTTTCTTT.

The gene calls are TRBV5-1 and TRBJ2-5, with a tentative D call TRBD1 (6 bases). Germline loops: CDR1 SGHRS, CDR2 YFSETQ. This CDR3 is built from 14 residues. Trimming stripped 3 bases from V and 1 base from J, with 10 bases between. CDR3 residues: CASSSGQFQETQYF. The CDR3 DNA is TGCGCCAGCAGCTCTGGACAGTTCCAAGAGACCCAGTACTTC.

V gene TRBV7-9 combines with J gene TRBJ1-4; 9 bases fit TRBD1. CDR1 is SEHNR and CDR2 is FQNEAQ in the germline V gene (reference sequence). Trimming removed 5 bases from V and 5 bases from J; junction bases left unmatched: 12. The CDR3 consists of 17 residues. CDR3 sequence reads: CASSTTGTGNQNEKLFF. CDR3 DNA: TGTGCCAGCAGCACTACCGGGACAGGGAATCAAAATGAAAAACTGTTTTTT.

The V and J genes are TRBV7-3 and TRBJ1-6, with a weak D call TRBD1 (6 bases). CDR1 and CDR2 (germline): SGHTA, FQGTGA. The CDR3 loop spans 17 amino acids. Between the trimmed V and J ends, which lost 1 base and 10 bases, there was a span of 20 bases. The DNA for the CDR3 is TGTGCCAGCAGCTTAATAGTCGGGGGCGCGGGAGTCTCACCCCTCCACTTT. It yields the protein CASSLIVGGAGVSPLHF.

V usage is TRBV6-2 or TRBV6-3 and J usage is TRBJ2-3, with TRBD1 matching 10 bases. The germline V gene has CDR1 MNHEY and CDR2 SVGEGT. CDR3 length: 16 amino acids. J lost 1 base, V lost 1 base, and 2 bases had no gene match. The CDR3 coding sequence is TGTGCCAGCAGTTACTTCGGGACAGGGGGCACAGATACGCAGTATTTT. Translated: CASSYFGTGGTDTQYF.

This chain joins TRBV2 and TRBJ1-5; 9 bases are a match to TRBD1. The junction had 3 bases not matched to a gene; V was cut back by 5 bases and J by 4 bases. The CDR3 is 14 amino acids. Germline lookup yields CDR1 SNHLY and CDR2 FYNNEI. CDR3 amino acids: CASSPTGGNQPQHF. CDR3 coding DNA: TGTGCCAGCAGTCCGACAGGGGGAAATCAGCCCCAGCATTTT.

This rearrangement joins TRBV19 to TRBJ2-1, with TRBD1 matching 7 bases. The CDR3 is 13 amino acids. The V gene's germline CDR1 is LNHDA and CDR2 SQIVND (reference sequence). V shed 6 bases, J shed 3 bases, and the junction held 2 bases outside the gene matches. CDR3 in amino acids: CASRTGHYNEQFF. The DNA of the CDR3 is TGTGCCAGTAGGACAGGGCACTACAATGAGCAGTTCTTC.

The chain recombines TRBV7-6 with TRBJ2-5, with D possibly TRBD2 on 5 matching bases. The CDR3 spans 16 residues. Looked up from germline, CDR1 is SGHVS and CDR2 is FNYEAQ. Between the trimmed V and J ends, which lost 1 base and 5 bases, there was a span of 17 bases. This chain's CDR3 is CASSLVAAGQLETQYF. The CDR3 bases are TGTGCCAGCAGCTTAGTCGCGGCGGGTCAGTTGGAGACCCAGTACTTC.

CDR3 sequence (DNA): TGTGCCAGCAGCAATCCGGGACAGCCATTCTATGGCTACACCTTC. It encodes CASSNPGQPFYGYTF. This chain uses TRBV3-1 (or the pseudogene TRBV3-2) with TRBJ1-2; TRBD1 agrees at 7 bases. Germline V gene lookup returns CDR1 LGHDT and CDR2 YNNKEL (reference sequence). Losses at the gene ends were 5 bases for V and 4 bases for J; bases not matched to a gene: 10. CDR3 length: 15 residues.

There are a few counts of this clone. This rearrangement joins TRBV5-1 to TRBJ2-5; 8 positions agree with TRBD1. This CDR3 has 16 residues. V lost 0 bases and J lost 7; bases outside the gene matches: 11. From germline, CDR1 is SGHRS and CDR2 YFSETQ. The CDR3 spells CASSLGQGSGRGTQYF. CDR3 coding DNA: TGCGCCAGCAGCTTGGGACAGGGGAGTGGAAGGGGGACCCAGTACTTC.

The chain recombines TRBV6-5 with TRBJ1-1, with D possibly matching TRBD1 (5 bases). This CDR3 has 13 amino acids. The V end lost 4 bases, the J end lost 1 base, and 7 bases lay between the germline ends. Germline assignment: CDR1 MNHEY and CDR2 SVGAGI. The CDR3 here is CASSLQENTEAFF. The DNA of the CDR3 is TGTGCCAGCAGTTTACAGGAGAACACTGAAGCTTTCTTT.

V and J are TRBV5-3 and TRBJ1-4; D is possibly TRBD1 (6 bases). TRBV5-3 is assigned to the ORF class and has an uncertain function. Trimming shortened V by 8 bases and J by 14 bases, and 7 bases separated the two germline ends. The CDR3 loop spans 8 amino acids. This CDR3 is CARGALFF. The CDR3 DNA reads as TGTGCCAGGGGGGCTCTGTTTTTT.

The chain has TRBV12-3 or TRBV12-4 and TRBJ2-1; D is undetermined. The CDR3 spans 11 residues. V was trimmed by 6 bases and J by 6 bases, leaving 6 bases between them. The CDR3 sequence: CASRLFNEQFF. CDR3 nucleotide sequence: TGTGCCAGCAGACTCTTCAATGAGCAGTTCTTC.

The J gene is TRBJ2-3, the V gene TRBV19; 11 bases match TRBD1. Germline V gene data show CDR1 as LNHDA and CDR2 as SQIVND (reference sequence). There are 14 residues in the CDR3. V shed 6 bases, J shed 4 bases, and the junction held 3 bases outside the gene matches. The CDR3 nucleotides are TGTGCCAGTAGGGACAGGGGGCAGTCAGATACGCAGTATTTT. Its protein product is CASRDRGQSDTQYF.

This clone was counted a few times. The genes are TRBV10-3 and TRBJ2-7, with TRBD1 matching over 7 bases. The CDR3 runs 16 residues. The ends lost 2 bases at V and 1 base at J; junction bases unmatched: 8. The germline CDR1 and CDR2 sequences are ENHRY and SYGVKD. This CDR3 is CAISEDGLRGSYEQYF. For the CDR3, the DNA is TGTGCCATCAGTGAGGACGGTCTCAGGGGGTCCTACGAGCAGTACTTC.

V and J are TRBV6-5 and TRBJ1-6; D is ambiguous. CDR1 MNHEY and CDR2 SVGAGI come from the germline V gene. The CDR3 totals 13 residues. The V gene lost 0 bases and the J gene lost 17 bases, with 14 bases spanning the gap. The CDR3 DNA sequence: TGTGCCAGCAGTTACTCGATGGGCGCTATGGTCCACTTT. Translated: CASSYSMGAMVHF.

V is TRBV24-1 and J is TRBJ2-3; TRBD1 matches 8 bases. V shed 3 bases and J 6 bases; nucleotides not matched to a gene: 4. This CDR3 is built from 14 residues. Germline V CDR1 and CDR2: KGHDR, SFDVKD. The DNA for the CDR3 is TGTGCCACCAGTGATGTCAGGGGGCGTGATACGCAGTATTTT. Protein sequence: CATSDVRGRDTQYF.

The chain carries TRBV5-1 and TRBJ2-3, with no clear D. Trimming shortened V by 0 bases and J by 0 bases, and 8 bases separated the two germline ends. CDR1 is SGHRS and CDR2 is YFSETQ in the germline V gene. The CDR3 length is 15 residues. CDR3 sequence: CASSLATDSTDTQYF. The CDR3 DNA is TGCGCCAGCAGCTTGGCCACAGACAGCACAGATACGCAGTATTTT.

The J gene is TRBJ2-3, the V gene TRBV2; maybe TRBD2 (7 bases). Germline CDR1 SNHLY, CDR2 FYNNEI. The CDR3 consists of 15 residues. Trimming shortened V by 7 bases and J by 1 base, and 15 bases separated the two germline ends. The CDR3 nucleotides are TGTGCCAGCACCTGGGGGGGGGCCGGCACAGATACGCAGTATTTT. It is translated as CASTWGGAGTDTQYF. Combining the CDR3 with reference TRBV2 and TRBJ2-3 gives the whole variable domain EPEVTQTPSHQVTQMGQEVILRCVPISNHLYFYWYRQILGQKVEFLVSFYNNEISEKSEIFDDQFSVERPDGSNFTLKIRSTKLEDSAMYFCASTWGGAGTDTQYFGPGTRLTVL.

This chain uses TRBV7-3 with TRBJ2-1, with 8 nucleotides matching TRBD2. The trim removed 5 bases at V and 6 bases at J, leaving 12 bases unmatched. The CDR3 runs to 16 residues. Germline V lookup: CDR1 SGHTA, CDR2 FQGTGA. The CDR3 protein is CASSPRGGWTVNEQFF. CDR3 in DNA: TGTGCCAGCAGCCCTCGGGGGGGATGGACTGTCAATGAGCAGTTCTTC.

V gene TRBV30 combines with J gene TRBJ1-3; 10 bases align to TRBD1. Germline lookup yields CDR1 GTSNPN and CDR2 SVGIG (reference sequence). This CDR3 has 14 amino acids. Trimming removed 5 bases from V and 1 base from J; junction bases left unmatched: 2. The CDR3: CAWGDRGSGNTIYF. DNA of the CDR3: TGTGCCTGGGGGGACAGGGGTTCTGGAAACACCATATATTTT.